This T cell receptor (beta chain) was captured by sequencing in a study of blood T cell repertoires in COVID-19 (dated by TCRdb to the early 2020s). Notes on the research overall: Samples from collaborators originated in the United States, Italy and Spain and spanned both the acute and convalescent phases of COVID-19. Where available, HLA class I and class II types were obtained from metadata supplied by the sample provider rather than from assay-based typing. A freely available public database, intended as a resource for researchers studying the immune response to SARS-CoV-2, is where the repertoires were released. Nearly every sample came with metadata listing a de-identified subject ID, COVID-19 status, age in years and sex. Subjects who had been exposed to COVID-19, were actively infected with it, or had recovered from it provided the deeply sampled blood TCRbeta repertoires that made up the dataset. The prospective study material was composed of cDNA or gDNA derived from T cells, B-cell-depleted T cells, or PBMCs. The samples were drawn from the first 160 participants of the ongoing ImmuneRACE study and from some 1,300 subjects provided by 6 global collaborators. The full study reports these points: The amount of clinical and demographic metadata varied by source and participant and was provided uncurated.

The germline V gene encodes CDR1 LGHNA and CDR2 YSLEER. Between the V and J ends, shortened by 2 bases and 0 bases respectively, the junction contains 10 bases. The CDR3 goes from the cysteine to the phenylalanine over 15 residues. The kept DNA is CDR3 alone, 45 bases in frame from the first base. The collaborating institutions used their own protocols to collect whole blood in K2EDTA tubes. Collaborator samples were shipped for TCRbeta analysis as frozen whole blood, isolated PBMCs, or DNA extracted from either sample type. Note on this clone: What antigen it recognizes has not been identified. One base away there is no much larger clone; base qualities are not given.

TCRbeta CDR3 regions were amplified from genomic DNA by means of the immunoSEQ Assay, a bias-controlled multiplex PCR. In the authors' own workflow: The number of nucleated cells in each sample was estimated from the amplification of reference gene primers within the assay. To quantify the absolute abundance of each unique TCRbeta CDR3 rearrangement, sequence reads were collapsed and filtered. For each sample, productive Simpson clonality was calculated by taking the square root of Simpson's diversity index across productive rearrangements. TCRdb carries this immuneACCESS record with in-frame sequences only. Its versions omit some clonotypes, under half of them owing to an unresolved V gene in the studies checked, with the rest unexplained. Clone size and V and J calls were adopted from that table, with D and trimming inferred from the DNA. Recorded for this sample are approximately 200,000 clones; 70% to 90% of them occurred a single time. Of the sample, approximately 10% is held by the ten largest clones.

Rearrangement joined TRBV4-3 to TRBJ1-2; no D gene call is confident. The TCR originated in a human donor with active or convalescent COVID-19. The donor label of this sample is uncertain. Input material: peripheral blood. The DNA reads TGCGCCAGCAGCCAAAGCAGCGTAGCTAACTATGGCTACACCTTC. It encodes CASSQSSVANYGYTF.